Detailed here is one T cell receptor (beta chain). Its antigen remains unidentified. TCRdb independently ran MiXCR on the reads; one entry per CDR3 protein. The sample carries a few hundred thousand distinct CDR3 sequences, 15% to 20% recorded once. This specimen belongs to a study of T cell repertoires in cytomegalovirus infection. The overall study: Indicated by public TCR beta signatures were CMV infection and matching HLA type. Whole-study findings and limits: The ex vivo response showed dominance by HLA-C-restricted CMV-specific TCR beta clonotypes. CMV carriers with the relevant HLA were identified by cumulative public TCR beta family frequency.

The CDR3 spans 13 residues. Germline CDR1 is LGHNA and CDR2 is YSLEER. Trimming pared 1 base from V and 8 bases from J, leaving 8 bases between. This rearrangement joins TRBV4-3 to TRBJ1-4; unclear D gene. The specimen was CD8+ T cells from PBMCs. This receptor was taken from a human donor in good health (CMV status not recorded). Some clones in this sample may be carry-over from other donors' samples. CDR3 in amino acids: CASSQGFGEKLFF. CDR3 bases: TGCGCCAGCAGCCAAGGGTTCGGCGAAAAACTGTTTTTT.